This T cell receptor beta chain was retrieved from a study of T cell responses to AZD1222 COVID-19 vaccine. Researchers grouped second doses given at about 4 or about 12 weeks into one pool. Details on this clone: Its antigen is unknown.

Some clones are missing from TCRdb's copy, which holds only in-frame ones; the method was immunoSEQ multiplex PCR. The data show 110,000 or so clones, around 90% seen once. The CDR3 is 19 amino acids. Germline CDR1 and CDR2: SGHVS and FQNEAQ. With 5 bases removed from V and 0 bases from J, the gap between germline ends came to 25 bases. The study, taken as a whole, reports: Of spike-specific TCRs, nearly half reportedly target regions left unmutated in variants. Clonal diversity may have been underestimated, and the donors were mostly white British, with more females than males. Across spike, vaccine-associated CD4 TCRs were found, dominant at 160-218 and 743-854.

The material sequenced was peripheral blood, taken 28 days after the second AZD1222 dose. This clonotype was obtained from an adult who received the AZD1222 COVID-19 vaccine. The genes are TRBV7-8 and TRBJ1-1; a possible D gene is TRBD1 (5 bases). CDR3 amino acids: CASSPLVGTAQLMNTEAFF. In nucleotides, the CDR3 is TGTGCCAGCAGCCCCTTGGTCGGGACGGCTCAGCTAATGAACACTGAAGCTTTCTTT. Variable domain in full (rest from reference TRBV7-8 and TRBJ1-1): GAGVSQSPRYKVAKRGQDVALRCDPISGHVSLFWYQQALGQGPEFLTYFQNEAQLDKSGLPSDRFFAERPEGSVSTLKIQRTQQEDSAVYLCASSPLVGTAQLMNTEAFFGQGTRLTVV.